This T cell receptor beta chain was recorded in a study of response to subunit inactivated influenza vaccine. General study points: Few new T cells, the authors suggested, are recruited by each seasonal influenza vaccination.

Regarding this clonotype: Its specificity is not known.

This CDR3 is built from 14 residues. Per the germline V gene, CDR1 is MNHEY and CDR2 is SVGEGT. V was pared by 5 bases and J by 7 bases, with 7 bases of the junction left unmatched. Each CDR3 protein is one row after TCRdb ran MiXCR on the RT-PCR reads. The sample lists roughly 650,000 distinct CDR3 sequences; approximately 15% were seen once. This chain links TRBV6-2 or TRBV6-3 with TRBJ2-1; TRBD1 matches at 8 bases. The origin of this receptor is a man aged 50-59 years who received an inactivated influenza vaccine. This specimen consisted of PBMCs from blood, obtained 11 to 12 days after vaccination. In DNA, the CDR3 is TGTGCCAGCAGTCTCCCGGACAGGGTAAATGAGCAGTTCTTC. It is translated as CASSLPDRVNEQFF.